This T cell receptor beta chain was captured in a study of identical twins. In TCRdb, the 5' RACE reads were re-called with MiXCR into one record per CDR3 protein. The table shows hundreds of thousands of distinct CDR3 sequences, with over 8.5% occurring only once. This CDR3 has 12 amino acids. V lost 6 bases and J lost 5, with 11 bases in between. Per the germline V gene, CDR1 is SNHLY and CDR2 is FYNNEI. These data also formed part of another study, on yellow fever vaccine responses in identical twins.

Sequenced input: CD8+ T cells sorted from blood. The V call is TRBV2, the J call TRBJ2-7; D call uncertain. The source of this sequence is a woman younger than 35 in good health. The CDR3 region has the DNA TGTGCCAGCAGAGGTCGGGTCCACGAGCAGTACTTC. Its protein is CASRGRVHEQYF.